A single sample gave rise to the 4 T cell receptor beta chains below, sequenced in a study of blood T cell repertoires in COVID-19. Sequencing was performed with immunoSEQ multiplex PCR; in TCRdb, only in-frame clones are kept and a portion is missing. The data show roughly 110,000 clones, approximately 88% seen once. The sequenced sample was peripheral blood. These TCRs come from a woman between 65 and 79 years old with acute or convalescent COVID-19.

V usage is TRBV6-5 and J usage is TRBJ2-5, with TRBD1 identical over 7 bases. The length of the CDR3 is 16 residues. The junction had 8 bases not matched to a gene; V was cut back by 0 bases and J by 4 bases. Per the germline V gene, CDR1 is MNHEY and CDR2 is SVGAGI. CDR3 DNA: TGTGCCAGCAGTTACTCGAATGGCAGGGGGATAGAGACCCAGTACTTC. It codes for CASSYSNGRGIETQYF.

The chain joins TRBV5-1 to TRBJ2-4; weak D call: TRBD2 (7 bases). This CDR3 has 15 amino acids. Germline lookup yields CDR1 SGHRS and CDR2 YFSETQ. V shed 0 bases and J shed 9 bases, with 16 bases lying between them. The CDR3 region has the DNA TGCGCCAGCAGCTTGGCGGAGACAAGGGGGGGCATTCAGTACTTC. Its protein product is CASSLAETRGGIQYF.

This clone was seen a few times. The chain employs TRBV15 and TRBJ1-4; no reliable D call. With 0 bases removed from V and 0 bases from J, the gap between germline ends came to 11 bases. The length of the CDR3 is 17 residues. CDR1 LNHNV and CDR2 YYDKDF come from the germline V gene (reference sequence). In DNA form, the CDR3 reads TGTGCCACCAGCAGAGATGGGAGGTTAGCAACTAATGAAAAACTGTTTTTT. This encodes CATSRDGRLATNEKLFF.

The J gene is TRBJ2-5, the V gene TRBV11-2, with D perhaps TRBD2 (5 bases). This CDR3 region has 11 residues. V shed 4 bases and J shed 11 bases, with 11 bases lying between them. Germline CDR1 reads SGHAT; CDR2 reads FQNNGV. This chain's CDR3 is CASSSVRAQYF. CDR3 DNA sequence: TGTGCCAGCAGCTCGGTGCGGGCACAGTACTTC.